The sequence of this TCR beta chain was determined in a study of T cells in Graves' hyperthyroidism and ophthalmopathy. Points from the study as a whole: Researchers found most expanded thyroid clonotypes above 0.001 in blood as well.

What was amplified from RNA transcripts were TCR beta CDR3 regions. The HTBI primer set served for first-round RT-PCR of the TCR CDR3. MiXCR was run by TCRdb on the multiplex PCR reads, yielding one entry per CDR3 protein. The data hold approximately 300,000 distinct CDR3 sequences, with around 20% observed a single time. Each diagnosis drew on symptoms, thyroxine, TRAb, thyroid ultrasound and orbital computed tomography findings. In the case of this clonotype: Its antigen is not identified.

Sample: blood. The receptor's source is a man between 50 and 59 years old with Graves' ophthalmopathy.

CDR3 coding DNA: TGTGCCAGCAGCTCCTCGGACAGACCCCACGGGGAGCTGTTTTTT. Protein product: CASSSSDRPHGELFF. This rearrangement joins TRBV7-9 to TRBJ2-2; maybe TRBD1 (6 bases). The CDR3 spans 15 residues. Germline CDR1 SEHNR, CDR2 FQNEAQ (reference sequence). Trimming removed 4 bases at V and 7 bases at J, with 16 bases between.